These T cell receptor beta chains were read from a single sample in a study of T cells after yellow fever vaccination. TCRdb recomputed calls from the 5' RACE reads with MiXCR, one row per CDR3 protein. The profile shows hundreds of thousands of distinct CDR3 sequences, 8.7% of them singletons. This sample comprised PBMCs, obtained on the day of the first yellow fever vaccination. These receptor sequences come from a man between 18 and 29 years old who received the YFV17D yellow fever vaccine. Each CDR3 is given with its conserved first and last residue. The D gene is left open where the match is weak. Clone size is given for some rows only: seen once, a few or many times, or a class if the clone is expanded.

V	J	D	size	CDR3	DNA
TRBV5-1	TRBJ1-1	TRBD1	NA	CASSLVTWGQMNTEAFF	TGCGCCAGCAGCTTGGTAACCTGGGGACAGATGAACACTGAAGCTTTCTTT
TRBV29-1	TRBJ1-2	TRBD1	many	CSVSGTGVYGYTF	TGCAGCGTTTCCGGGACAGGGGTCTATGGCTACACCTTC
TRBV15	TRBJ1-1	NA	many	CATRADRLNTEAFF	TGTGCCACCAGGGCGGACAGATTGAACACTGAAGCTTTCTTT
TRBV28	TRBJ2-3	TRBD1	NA	CAIKRDRVSDTQYF	TGTGCCATCAAGCGGGACAGGGTATCAGATACGCAGTATTTT
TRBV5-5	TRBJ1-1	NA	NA	CAMGPGPPGGTEAFF	TGTGCCATGGGCCCTGGGCCCCCGGGTGGCACTGAAGCTTTCTTT
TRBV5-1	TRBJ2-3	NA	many	CASFTRTDTQYF	TGCGCCAGCTTCACTAGGACAGATACGCAGTATTTT
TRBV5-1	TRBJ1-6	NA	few	CASSSLGGGEPLHF	TGCGCCAGCAGCTCGTTGGGGGGAGGTGAGCCCCTCCACTTT
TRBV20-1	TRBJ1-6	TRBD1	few	CSATRQGYNSPLHF	TGCAGTGCTACCCGACAGGGCTATAATTCACCCCTCCACTTT
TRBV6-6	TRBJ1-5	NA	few	CASSYETQPQHF	TGTGCCAGCAGTTACGAGACCCAGCCCCAGCATTTT
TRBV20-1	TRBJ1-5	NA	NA	CSARDGGVLSPQHF	TGCAGTGCTAGAGATGGGGGGGTTCTGTCGCCCCAGCATTTT
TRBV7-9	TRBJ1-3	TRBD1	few	CASSLGFGTGTGNTIYF	TGTGCCAGCAGCTTAGGATTTGGGACAGGGACTGGAAACACCATATATTTT
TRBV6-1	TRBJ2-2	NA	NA	CASFAGRNTGELIF	TGTGCCAGCTTCGCGGGGAGGAACACCGGGGAGCTGATTTTT
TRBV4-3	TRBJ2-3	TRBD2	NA	CASSQEPGTSDTQYF	TGCGCCAGCAGCCAAGAGCCCGGGACTAGTGACACGCAGTATTTT
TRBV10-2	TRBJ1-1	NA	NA	CASSDGGGMNTEAFF	TGCGCCAGCAGTGATGGGGGGGGAATGAACACTGAAGCTTTCTTT
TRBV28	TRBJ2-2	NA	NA	CASSLPAAGTGELFF	TGTGCCAGCAGCCTACCCGCCGCGGGCACCGGGGAGCTGTTTTTT
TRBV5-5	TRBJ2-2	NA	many	CASSLFEGLNTGELFF	TGTGCCAGCAGCCTGTTCGAGGGCCTGAACACCGGGGAGCTGTTTTTT
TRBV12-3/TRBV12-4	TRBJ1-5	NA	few	CASRGARQPQHF	TGTGCCAGCAGGGGGGCGCGGCAGCCCCAGCATTTT
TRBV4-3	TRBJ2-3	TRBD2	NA	CASSPRSGGQTDTQYF	TGCGCCAGCAGCCCCCGTTCGGGGGGGCAGACAGATACGCAGTATTTT
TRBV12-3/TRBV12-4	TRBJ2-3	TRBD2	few	CASTRRGGDTQYF	TGTGCCAGTACCAGGCGGGGAGGGGATACGCAGTATTTT
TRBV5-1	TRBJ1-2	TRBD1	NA	CASSYDRGLNYGYTF	TGCGCCAGCAGCTACGACAGGGGTCTGAACTATGGCTACACCTTC
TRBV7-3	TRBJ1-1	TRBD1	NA	CASIPGQGRNTEAFF	TGTGCCAGCATCCCTGGACAGGGGAGGAACACTGAAGCTTTCTTT
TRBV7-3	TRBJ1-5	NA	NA	CASSFQRDQPQHF	TGTGCCAGCAGCTTTCAGCGGGATCAGCCCCAGCATTTT
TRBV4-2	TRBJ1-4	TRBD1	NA	CASSQETGVNEKLFF	TGTGCCAGCAGCCAAGAGACAGGGGTTAATGAAAAACTGTTTTTT
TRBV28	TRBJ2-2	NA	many	CASSFPPGRANTGELFF	TGTGCCAGCAGTTTCCCCCCAGGGCGGGCTAACACCGGGGAGCTGTTTTTT
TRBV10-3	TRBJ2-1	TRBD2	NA	CAISESGGARYNEQFF	TGTGCCATCAGTGAATCCGGGGGGGCCCGGTACAATGAGCAGTTCTTC
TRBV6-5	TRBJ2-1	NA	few	CASSYGVGYNEQFF	TGTGCCAGCAGTTACGGGGTAGGGTACAATGAGCAGTTCTTC
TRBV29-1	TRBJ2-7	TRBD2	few	CSAPAGDEQYF	TGCAGCGCCCCTGCGGGGGACGAGCAGTACTTC
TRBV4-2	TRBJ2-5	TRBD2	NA	CASSQEEGTSGGGTQYF	TGTGCCAGCAGCCAAGAGGAAGGGACTAGCGGGGGCGGGACCCAGTACTTC
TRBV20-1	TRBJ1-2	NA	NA	CSGRVNYGYTF	TGCAGTGGAAGGGTTAACTATGGCTACACCTTC
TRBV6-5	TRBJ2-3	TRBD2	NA	CASSHGTSGGYTDTQYF	TGTGCCAGCAGTCACGGGACTAGCGGGGGGTATACAGATACGCAGTATTTT
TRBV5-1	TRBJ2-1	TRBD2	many	CASTGSGNEQFF	TGCGCCAGCACGGGTAGCGGGAATGAGCAGTTCTTC
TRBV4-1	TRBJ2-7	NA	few	CASRLGHTRKGEQYF	TGCGCCAGCAGGCTGGGACACACAAGGAAGGGCGAGCAGTACTTC
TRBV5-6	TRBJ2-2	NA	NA	CASSFDTNTGELFF	TGTGCCAGCAGCTTTGACACTAACACCGGGGAGCTGTTTTTT
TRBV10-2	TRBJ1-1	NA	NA	CASSAGSTEAFF	TGCGCCAGCAGTGCAGGGTCCACTGAAGCTTTCTTT
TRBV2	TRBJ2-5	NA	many	CASSDLTVMETQYF	TGTGCCAGCAGTGATTTAACCGTAATGGAGACCCAGTACTTC
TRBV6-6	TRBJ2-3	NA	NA	CASTIAEDTQYF	TGTGCCAGCACCATAGCTGAAGATACGCAGTATTTT
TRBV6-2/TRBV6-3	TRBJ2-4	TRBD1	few	CASRTSLTGSVDIQYF	TGTGCCAGCAGAACCTCCTTGACAGGGTCGGTGGACATTCAGTACTTC
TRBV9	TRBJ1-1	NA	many	CASSVGVALNTEAFF	TGTGCCAGCAGCGTAGGAGTGGCCCTGAACACTGAAGCTTTCTTT
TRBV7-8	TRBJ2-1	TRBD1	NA	CASSQKGDRPHNEQFF	TGTGCCAGCAGCCAGAAGGGGGACAGGCCTCACAATGAGCAGTTCTTC
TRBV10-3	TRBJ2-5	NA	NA	CAISDGETQYF	TGTGCCATCAGTGACGGGGAGACCCAGTACTTC
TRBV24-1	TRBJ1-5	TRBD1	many	CATSDSRTGQNQPQHF	TGTGCCACCAGTGACAGCCGGACAGGACAAAATCAGCCCCAGCATTTT
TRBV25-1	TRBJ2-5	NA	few	CASSELLGREETQYF	TGTGCCAGCAGTGAACTCCTCGGACGGGAAGAGACCCAGTACTTC
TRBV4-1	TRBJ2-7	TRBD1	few	CASSQGTGIYEQYF	TGCGCCAGCAGCCAGGGGACAGGGATCTACGAGCAGTACTTC
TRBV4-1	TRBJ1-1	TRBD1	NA	CASRTTVTGDIAEAFF	TGCGCCAGCAGAACAACAGTGACAGGGGATATAGCTGAAGCTTTCTTT
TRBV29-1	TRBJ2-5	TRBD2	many	CSVSGGIVVPEDETQYF	TGCAGCGTCAGCGGGGGGATAGTTGTTCCAGAGGACGAGACCCAGTACTTC
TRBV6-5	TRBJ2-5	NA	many	CASSYSETQYF	TGTGCCAGCAGTTATTCGGAGACCCAGTACTTC
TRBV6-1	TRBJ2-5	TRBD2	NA	CASGSLAASGQETQYF	TGTGCCAGCGGGTCTCTAGCGGCTAGCGGACAAGAGACCCAGTACTTC
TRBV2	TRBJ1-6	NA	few	CASSRGITGSPLHF	TGTGCCAGCAGTCGCGGGATCACGGGGTCACCCCTCCACTTT
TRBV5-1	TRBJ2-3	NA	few	CASSLVARGLDTQYF	TGCGCCAGCAGCTTGGTGGCCAGGGGCCTCGATACGCAGTATTTT
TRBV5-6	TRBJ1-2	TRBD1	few	CASSLEGQTVYGYTF	TGTGCCAGCAGCCTCGAGGGACAGACCGTCTATGGCTACACCTTC
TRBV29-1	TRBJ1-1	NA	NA	CSVEDHRNTEAFF	TGCAGCGTTGAAGATCACAGGAACACTGAAGCTTTCTTT
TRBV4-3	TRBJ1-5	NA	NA	CASSQDPTGYHQPQHF	TGCGCCAGCAGCCAAGATCCCACAGGGTACCATCAGCCCCAGCATTTT
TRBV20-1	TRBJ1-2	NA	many	CSARQVSNYGYTF	TGCAGTGCCCGACAGGTGTCTAACTATGGCTACACCTTC
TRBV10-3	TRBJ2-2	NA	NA	CAITFDGLNTGELFF	TGTGCCATCACCTTCGACGGATTGAACACCGGGGAGCTGTTTTTT
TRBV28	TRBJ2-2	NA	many	CASTLGGESNTGELFF	TGTGCCAGCACCCTAGGGGGAGAATCAAACACCGGGGAGCTGTTTTTT